This entry is about one T cell receptor beta chain. The CDR3 has 13 residues. Co-extracting RNA and DNA was done with 20-30 mg of unsorted bulk tissue as input. None of the patients had received treatment, and all had chronic HBV infection. This record comes from a study of tumor-infiltrating lymphocytes in primary liver carcinoma. TCR beta cDNA was prepared out of around 460 ng total RNA by means of a constant-region primer. Construction of TCR beta libraries relied on three successive nested multiplex PCR rounds employing slightly modified ARM-PCR. PCR rounds one and two used TRBV1-TRBV30 forward primers with a C-beta reverse primer for around 11 cycles each. In TCRdb, the multiplex PCR reads were re-called with MiXCR into one record per CDR3 protein. The table has some 30,000 distinct CDR3 sequences, less than 80% seen once.

The source is a man in his forties with primary liver carcinoma and hepatitis B virus infection. This sequence joins TRBV12-3 or TRBV12-4 and TRBJ2-1; 7 nucleotides align to TRBD2. The sequencing input was liver tumor tissue from sampling region 5. Subset denoted: tumor region T5, tumor centre. The CDR3 bases are TGTGTCAGTGGATCGGGAGGCTACAATGAGCAGTTCTTC. Residues: CVSGSGGYNEQFF.